The 14 T cell receptor beta chains presented below share a single source sample, sequenced in a study of T cell repertoires in cytomegalovirus infection (dated by TCRdb to about 2019). Reads for this sample came from an Illumina HiSeq 1500. The public reads were run again by TCRdb, first through fastp at Q25 and then through MiXCR, and only productive beta chains were kept. Here each entry gathers all rows of one CDR3 protein and keeps the most common genes and DNA. In all, the sample holds 60,000 to 75,000 distinct CDR3 sequences, and 20% to 25% of those were seen once. The ten largest clones capture roughly 79% of the sample. Antigen specificity for these receptors is unknown. The sequencing sample was made of PBMCs, sequenced either directly or after in vitro stimulation (not recorded which). The receptors were sampled from a human donor in good health (CMV status not recorded). Some clones in this sample may be carry-over from other donors' samples.

This sequence joins TRBV14 and TRBJ2-3; D gene ambiguous. With 4 bases removed from V and 6 bases from J, the gap between germline ends came to 14 bases. This CDR3 spans 14 amino acids. CDR1 and CDR2 from the germline V gene are SGHDN and FVKESK. The CDR3: CASSLGVMGDTQYF. The CDR3, as DNA: TGTGCCAGCAGCCTTGGGGTGATGGGGGATACGCAGTATTTT.

In regard to this clonotype: This could be a read error, since a much larger clone is one nucleotide away. V usage is TRBV5-5 and J usage is TRBJ2-2, with unresolved D. The CDR3 runs to 12 residues. Germline V lookup: CDR1 SGHKS, CDR2 YYEKEE (reference sequence). V gave up 3 bases and J gave up 3 bases, with 3 bases separating them. In DNA form, the CDR3 reads TGTGCCAGCAGCTCGCACACCGGGGAGCTGTTTTTT. Amino acid sequence: CASSSHTGELFF.

The table lists this clonotype with many counts. V gene TRBV7-2 combines with J gene TRBJ1-6, with 8 bases that match TRBD1. V lost 2 bases to trimming and J lost 9 bases; unmatched junction nucleotides: 6. CDR3 size: 15 residues. Germline CDR1 is SGHTA and CDR2 is FQGNSA. The CDR3 sequence: CASSLFGQGSSPLHF. In DNA form, the CDR3 reads TGTGCCAGCAGCTTATTTGGACAGGGATCTTCACCCCTCCACTTT. The complete variable domain, with remaining parts taken from reference TRBV7-2 and TRBJ1-6, reads GAGVSQSPSNKVTEKGKDVELRCDPISGHTALYWYRQSLGQGLEFLIYFQGNSAPDKSGLPSDRFSAERTGGSVSTLTIQRTQQEDSAVYLCASSLFGQGSSPLHFGNGTRLTVT.

The rearrangement links TRBV6-6 to TRBJ2-1, with TRBD1 as a possible D gene (6 bases). The CDR3 covers 13 residues. Per germline, CDR1 MNHNY and CDR2 SVGAGI (reference sequence). V lost 2 bases and J lost 7, with 9 bases in between. The chain's CDR3 is CASSYTGSNEQFF. In DNA form, the CDR3 reads TGTGCCAGCAGTTACACAGGGTCGAATGAGCAGTTCTTC.

Many counts were recorded for this clonotype. The chain combines TRBV7-2 with TRBJ1-2, with TRBD1 as a possible D gene (6 bases). The V end lost 1 base, the J end lost 2 bases, and 8 bases lay between the germline ends. CDR3 size: 14 residues. Germline CDR1 SGHTA, CDR2 FQGNSA. CDR3 coding DNA: TGTGCCAGCAGCTTAGACAGGGTGAACTATGGCTACACCTTC. Its translation is CASSLDRVNYGYTF.

This clonotype was seen more than once but under ten times. This sequence joins TRBV6-1 and TRBJ2-1, with 11 bases identical to TRBD1. This CDR3 contains 17 residues. CDR1 and CDR2 from the germline V gene are MNHNS and SASEGT. Trimming removed 2 bases from V and 6 bases from J; junction bases left unmatched: 9. CDR3 coding DNA: TGTGCCAGCAGTGAAAGAGCCCTGGGACAGGGGGGCAATGAGCAGTTCTTC. Translated: CASSERALGQGGNEQFF.

V gene TRBV18 combines with J gene TRBJ1-1; TRBD1 matches at 7 bases. Germline values: CDR1 KGHSH, CDR2 LQKENI. The CDR3 is made up of 15 amino acids. The V segment lost 2 bases and the J segment 1 base; nucleotides outside the gene matches: 4. As DNA, the CDR3 is TGTGCCAGCTCACCAGCCAGGGGGGAGAACACTGAAGCTTTCTTT. Translation: CASSPARGENTEAFF.

This clonotype was observed many times. The V call is TRBV7-2, the J call TRBJ2-7; possible D gene TRBD1, 5 bases. Trimming took 1 base from V and 5 from J, leaving 9 bases between them. This CDR3 spans 13 amino acids. CDR1 and CDR2 (germline): SGHTA, FQGNSA. The CDR3 DNA reads as TGTGCCAGCAGCTTAGGACAGCCAAACGAGCAGTACTTC. Protein product: CASSLGQPNEQYF.

The genes are TRBV3-1 and TRBJ2-7; 9 bases are a match to TRBD2. The CDR3 consists of 14 residues. Looked up from germline, CDR1 is LGHDT and CDR2 is YNNKEL (reference sequence). The ends lost 1 base at V and 2 bases at J; junction bases unmatched: 0. This CDR3 reads CASSQGLAAYEQYV. The CDR3 DNA reads as TGTGCCAGCAGCCAAGGACTAGCGGCCTACGAGCAGTACGTC.

With regard to this clonotype: Being one base from a much bigger clone, this may be a read error. This sequence joins TRBV7-2 and TRBJ2-7; D is unclear. The germline gives CDR1 SGHTA, CDR2 FQGNSA. CDR3 length: 13 amino acids. CDR3 in DNA: TGTGCCGGCAGCTTAGAGGATGGCTACGAGCAGTACTTC. Its protein is CAGSLEDGYEQYF.

In its sample, this clonotype was seen a few times. The gene calls are TRBV3-1 and TRBJ1-1, with D possibly TRBD1 on 5 matching bases. V gave up 6 bases and J gave up 1 base, with 9 bases separating them. Germline lookup yields CDR1 LGHDT and CDR2 YNNKEL (reference sequence). The CDR3 spans 13 residues. This chain's CDR3 is CASSQQENTEAFF. The CDR3 region has the DNA TGTGCCAGCAGTCAACAGGAGAACACTGAAGCTTTCTTT.

The chain combines TRBV6-2 or TRBV6-3 with TRBJ2-1, with 7 positions matching TRBD1. The V gene end was trimmed by 4 bases and the J gene end by 10 bases; junction bases not matched to a gene: 4. The CDR3 runs to 12 residues. The germline V gene has CDR1 MNHEY and CDR2 SVGEGT. The CDR3 protein is CASSFKDREQFF. CDR3 sequence (DNA): TGTGCCAGCAGTTTCAAGGACAGGGAGCAGTTCTTC.

This rearrangement joins TRBV14 to TRBJ2-5; D is possibly TRBD2 (5 bases). The CDR3 sequence is 16 residues long. Germline CDR1 reads SGHDN; CDR2 reads FVKESK. The V end was cut by 5 bases, the J end by 0 bases, with 16 bases between. DNA of the CDR3: TGTGCCAGCAGCGAGGCCTGGCTAGCCAACCAAGAGACCCAGTACTTC. The encoded protein is CASSEAWLANQETQYF. The variable domain in full, completed from reference TRBV14 and TRBJ2-5, reads EAGVTQFPSHSVIEKGQTVTLRCDPISGHDNLYWYRRVMGKEIKFLLHFVKESKQDESGMPNNRFLAERTGGTYSTLKVQPAELEDSGVYFCASSEAWLANQETQYFGPGTRLLVL.

This clonotype was seen just once. The rearrangement links TRBV5-4 to TRBJ2-2; no definite D call. Germline lookup yields CDR1 SGHNT and CDR2 YYREEE (reference sequence). The CDR3 contains 13 residues. V gave up 5 bases and J gave up 5 bases, with 10 bases separating them. The CDR3 sequence: CASSRITTGELFF. Here the CDR3 DNA reads TGTGCCAGCAGTCGGATAACGACCGGGGAGCTGTTTTTT.